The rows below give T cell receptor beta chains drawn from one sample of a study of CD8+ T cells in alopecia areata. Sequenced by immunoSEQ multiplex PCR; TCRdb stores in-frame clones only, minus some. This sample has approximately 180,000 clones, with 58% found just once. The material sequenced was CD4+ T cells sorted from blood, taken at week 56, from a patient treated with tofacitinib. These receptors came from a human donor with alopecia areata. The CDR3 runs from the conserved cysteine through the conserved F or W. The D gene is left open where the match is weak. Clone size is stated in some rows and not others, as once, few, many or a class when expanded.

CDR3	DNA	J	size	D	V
CASSSSGFERLLDTQYF	TGTGCCAGCAGCTCCTCGGGGTTTGAGCGCCTCCTGGATACGCAGTATTTT	TRBJ2-3	few	NA	TRBV13
CACRVVNPMNTEAFF	TGTGCCTGCAGGGTGGTCAACCCCATGAACACTGAAGCTTTCTTT	TRBJ1-1	NA	NA	TRBV30
CSVTGAGYIAFF	TGCAGCGTGACGGGGGCAGGGTATATAGCTTTCTTT	TRBJ1-1	NA	NA	TRBV29-1
CAWSPMNTEAFF	TGTGCCTGGAGTCCCATGAACACTGAAGCTTTCTTT	TRBJ1-1	few	NA	TRBV30
CASSSHAPGANVLTF	TGCGCCAGCAGCTCCCATGCTCCGGGGGCCAACGTCCTGACTTTC	TRBJ2-6	NA	NA	TRBV5-1
CASGQVGSVQYF	TGTGCCAGCGGCCAAGTCGGGTCAGTGCAGTACTTC	TRBJ2-7	NA	NA	TRBV7-9
CASSELGLVQETQYF	TGTGCCAGCAGTGAACTAGGACTAGTCCAAGAGACCCAGTACTTC	TRBJ2-5	NA	TRBD2	TRBV6-1
CASSLDTGFNQPQHF	TGTGCCAGCAGCTTAGATACGGGCTTCAATCAGCCCCAGCATTTT	TRBJ1-5	few	NA	TRBV7-6
CASSESAGNLHF	TGTGCCAGCAGCGAGTCAGCAGGGAACCTCCACTTT	TRBJ1-6	NA	NA	TRBV2
CASGPPTSGVYYNEQFF	TGTGCTAGTGGCCCCCCTACTAGCGGTGTATACTACAATGAGCAGTTCTTC	TRBJ2-1	NA	TRBD2	TRBV12-5
CSVAGAEGQPQHF	TGCAGCGTTGCCGGGGCAGAAGGTCAGCCCCAGCATTTT	TRBJ1-5	NA	NA	TRBV29-1
CASSPDSYGYTF	TGCGCCAGCAGTCCCGACAGCTATGGCTACACCTTC	TRBJ1-2	NA	NA	TRBV5-1
CASSLSGPSPKNYGYTF	TGTGCCAGCAGTTTATCGGGTCCCTCCCCCAAGAACTATGGCTACACCTTC	TRBJ1-2	NA	NA	TRBV27
CASSLSLAGVAKNIQYF	TGTGCCAGCAGTTTGTCCCTAGCGGGGGTAGCCAAAAACATTCAGTACTTC	TRBJ2-4	NA	TRBD2	TRBV27
CASSTGAGAYEQYF	TGTGCCAGCAGTACAGGGGCTGGGGCCTACGAGCAGTACTTC	TRBJ2-7	NA	TRBD1	TRBV5-5
CASSSLGLFF	TGTGCCAGCAGTTCCCTGGGGCTGTTTTTT	TRBJ2-2	NA	NA	TRBV6-5
CSVGLETQYF	TGCAGCGTTGGGCTGGAGACCCAGTACTTC	TRBJ2-5	few	NA	TRBV29-1
CASSISVEETQYF	TGTGCCAGTAGTATTAGTGTCGAGGAGACCCAGTACTTC	TRBJ2-5	NA	NA	TRBV19
CAWSVQNGYTF	TGTGCCTGGAGTGTACAGAATGGCTACACCTTC	TRBJ1-2	NA	NA	TRBV30
CASSQDLVPYEQYF	TGCGCCAGCAGCCAAGATCTAGTTCCCTACGAGCAGTACTTC	TRBJ2-7	NA	NA	TRBV4-1
CATSRLDRVISYEQYF	TGTGCCACCAGCAGACTAGACAGGGTTATCTCCTACGAGCAGTACTTC	TRBJ2-7	NA	TRBD1	TRBV15
CAWSVPAGGTDTQYF	TGTGCCTGGAGTGTCCCGGCAGGAGGCACAGATACGCAGTATTTT	TRBJ2-3	NA	NA	TRBV30
CASSLGVGGEQYF	TGTGCCAGCAGCTTAGGCGTCGGTGGCGAGCAGTACTTC	TRBJ2-7	NA	NA	TRBV7-6
CASSWGGTSNQPQHF	TGTGCCAGCAGCTGGGGTGGGACTAGCAATCAGCCCCAGCATTTT	TRBJ1-5	NA	NA	TRBV7-2
CSVERGLTGWTEAFF	TGCAGCGTTGAAAGAGGTTTGACAGGGTGGACTGAAGCTTTCTTT	TRBJ1-1	NA	TRBD1	TRBV29-1
CASSLAPVEQFF	TGCGCCAGCAGCTTGGCCCCCGTTGAGCAGTTCTTC	TRBJ2-1	NA	NA	TRBV5-1
CASSLGGLAKNIQYF	TGCGCCAGCAGCTTGGGAGGACTAGCCAAAAACATTCAGTACTTC	TRBJ2-4	many	NA	TRBV5-1
CASSPRGLAGGGETQYF	TGTGCCAGCAGCCCTCGGGGACTAGCGGGGGGAGGCGAGACCCAGTACTTC	TRBJ2-5	NA	TRBD2	TRBV9
CATSRDPGDYQETQYF	TGTGCCACCAGCAGAGACCCCGGGGACTATCAAGAGACCCAGTACTTC	TRBJ2-5	NA	TRBD2	TRBV15
CATSRDRNEKLFF	TGTGCCACCAGCAGAGACCGAAATGAAAAACTGTTTTTT	TRBJ1-4	NA	NA	TRBV15
CASTQGEGGELFF	TGTGCCAGCACACAGGGGGAAGGCGGGGAGCTGTTTTTT	TRBJ2-2	NA	TRBD1	TRBV2
CASSQGQVSSYEQYF	TGTGCCAGTAGTCAGGGGCAGGTGAGCTCCTACGAGCAGTACTTC	TRBJ2-7	NA	NA	TRBV19
CASSQGRRLTLNTEAFF	TGCGCCAGCAGCCAAGGGCGCAGGCTAACTCTGAACACTGAAGCTTTCTTT	TRBJ1-1	NA	NA	TRBV4-1